Each of the 7 T cell receptor beta chains below was sequenced from the same sample in a study of blood T cells in healthy people across ages. The use of a sample-barcoded 5' primer and a J-beta primer mix characterized a second PCR of about 6 to 12 cycles. TCRdb independently ran MiXCR on the 5' RACE reads; one entry per CDR3 protein. The sample records roughly 1,100,000 distinct CDR3 sequences, under 30% being singletons. This sample also belongs to another study, concerning T cells of mothers and their children.

Material: blood. The receptors originated from a girl aged 2 to 10 in good health.

The CDR3 protein is CSVAGTRGTEAFF. As DNA, the CDR3 is TGCAGCGTTGCTGGGACAAGGGGTACTGAAGCTTTCTTT. This sequence joins TRBV29-1 and TRBJ1-1; tentative D call: TRBD1 (6 bases). Germline V gene data show CDR1 as SQVTM and CDR2 as ANQGSEA. The CDR3 is 13 residues long. Trimming removed 4 bases at V and 5 bases at J, with 14 bases between.

This clonotype was seen a handful of times. V and J are TRBV4-1 and TRBJ2-5; D is unresolved. The V and J ends lost 0 bases and 9 bases respectively, with 11 bases between them. Germline CDR1 MGHRA, CDR2 YSYEKL. CDR3 size: 13 residues. The CDR3 coding sequence is TGCGCCAGCAGCCAAGATGATGGTAGCCCCCAGTACTTC. As protein: CASSQDDGSPQYF.

The chain combines TRBV6-1 with TRBJ2-1, with 7 bases identical to TRBD2. The length of the CDR3 is 16 residues. The germline CDR1 and CDR2 sequences are MNHNS and SASEGT. V trimming: 2 bases; J trimming: 4 bases; junction bases outside the gene matches: 8. The CDR3 nucleotides are TGTGCCAGCAGTGAATACCGCGGGAGTCTGTACAATGAGCAGTTCTTC. This encodes CASSEYRGSLYNEQFF.

The chain joins TRBV6-5 to TRBJ1-2; the D is unclear. This CDR3 is built from 14 residues. The V end was cut by 10 bases, the J end by 1 base, with 16 bases between. CDR1 MNHEY and CDR2 SVGAGI come from the germline V gene. This CDR3 is CATARVSDNYGYTF. DNA of the CDR3: TGTGCCACCGCACGGGTCTCGGATAACTATGGCTACACCTTC.

There are a few counts of this clonotype. The CDR3 sequence: CASRNTLTTKETQYF. CDR3 nucleotides: TGTGCCAGCAGGAACACCCTTACTACTAAAGAGACCCAGTACTTC. This chain links TRBV6-5 with TRBJ2-5; the D is unclear. The V end was cut by 6 bases, the J end by 3 bases, with 17 bases between. Per the germline V gene, CDR1 is MNHEY and CDR2 is SVGAGI. The CDR3 runs to 15 residues.

The chain links TRBV6-2 or TRBV6-3 to TRBJ2-6, with 8 bases that match TRBD1. V gave up 6 bases and J gave up 0 bases; unmatched junction bases: 7. The CDR3 loop spans 17 amino acids. The V gene's germline CDR1 is MNHEY and CDR2 SVGEGT. CDR3 DNA sequence: TGTGCCAGCAGCCGTACCGGACAGGGCTCTGGGGCCAACGTCCTGACTTTC. Encoded protein: CASSRTGQGSGANVLTF.

Here the CDR3 reads CATSSMNGQEESETQYF. The CDR3 nucleotides are TGTGCCACCAGCAGCATGAACGGACAGGAGGAGTCAGAGACCCAGTACTTC. This chain joins TRBV15 and TRBJ2-5, with 7 bases lining up with TRBD1. Germline-derived CDR1 and CDR2 are LNHNV and YYDKDF (reference sequence). V lost 3 bases and J lost 4; bases outside the gene matches: 14. The CDR3 extends over 17 amino acids.